A selection of T cell receptor beta chains follows, all from one sample in a study of T cell responses to AZD1222 COVID-19 vaccine. Here immunoSEQ multiplex PCR was the method, and the copy in TCRdb shows in-frame clones only, minus some. Of 65,000 to 80,000 clones in the sample, 88% were seen once. The sample in question was peripheral blood, obtained 28 days after the second dose of the MenACWY control vaccine. All receptors come from an adult who received the MenACWY meningococcal vaccine as a control. Each CDR3 is given with its conserved first and last residue. D genes are given only for firm matches. Rows may omit the clone size; those that give it use once, few, many or a size class.

>TRBJ1-3|.|.|TRBV28
TGTGCCAGCAGTTTAACCAGCCGCTCTGGAAACACCATATATTTT
CASSLTSRSGNTIYF
>TRBJ2-7|TRBD2|.|TRBV19
TGTGCCAGTAGTTTGACGGGAGGCTACGAGCAGTACTTC
CASSLTGGYEQYF
>TRBJ2-2|.|.|TRBV6-6
TGTGCCAGCAGTTATTTTAGCCTAACCGGGGAGCTGTTTTTT
CASSYFSLTGELFF
>TRBJ2-7|TRBD1|.|TRBV5-1
TGCGCCAGCAGCTTGGTAGGGACAGGGTTCGAGCAGTACTTC
CASSLVGTGFEQYF
>TRBJ1-2|.|.|TRBV29-1
TGCAGCGTTGCAAGCGAATATGGCTACACCTTC
CSVASEYGYTF
>TRBJ1-5|.|once|TRBV5-8
TGTGCCAGCAGCTTGTCCGGGACAATCTTAACCGATCAGCCCCAGCATTTT
CASSLSGTILTDQPQHF
>TRBJ2-2|.|.|TRBV5-4
TGTGCCAGCCTAGCTGAGACCGGGGAGCTGTTTTTT
CASLAETGELFF
>TRBJ2-3|.|.|TRBV9
TGTGCCAGCAGCGTAGGTGTGGGAGTAACAGATACGCAGTATTTT
CASSVGVGVTDTQYF
>TRBJ1-1|.|.|TRBV5-1
TGCGCCAGCAGCCCGGACGGTTTGAACACTGAAGCTTTCTTT
CASSPDGLNTEAFF
>TRBJ2-1|.|.|TRBV6-6
TGTGCCACCATGAGGACGGATGAGCAGTTCTTC
CATMRTDEQFF
>TRBJ2-1|.|few|TRBV5-1
TGCGCCAGCACTTTTGGGAGGAACAATGAGCAGTTCTTC
CASTFGRNNEQFF
>TRBJ1-1|TRBD1|.|TRBV6-5
TGTGCCAGCAGACGGACAGGGAACACTGAAGCTTTCTTT
CASRRTGNTEAFF
>TRBJ2-2|.|.|TRBV2
TGTGCCAGCAGTGAATCAAAAGGGACCCTCACCGGGGAGCTGTTTTTT
CASSESKGTLTGELFF
>TRBJ2-7|.|.|TRBV9
TGTGCCAGCAGCGTAGCACCGGGTTCGGGAGAGGCCGAGCAGTACTTC
CASSVAPGSGEAEQYF
>TRBJ2-1|.|.|TRBV25-1
TGTGCCAGCAGTGGGAGCATTCGGGGCTACAATGAGCAGTTCTTC
CASSGSIRGYNEQFF
>TRBJ2-3|.|few|TRBV5-1
TGCGCCAGCACCTTGGAGCGAGATACGCAGTATTTT
CASTLERDTQYF
>TRBJ1-6|TRBD1|.|TRBV20-1
TGCAGTGCTAGTTTCGGGACAGGGAATTCACCCCTCCACTTT
CSASFGTGNSPLHF
>TRBJ2-5|TRBD2|.|TRBV6-6
TGTGCCAGCAACCGCGGGGGGGACCGTGGAAAGACCCAGTACTTC
CASNRGGDRGKTQYF
>TRBJ2-7|.|.|TRBV28
TGTGCCAGCAGTTTACAGGGTCCGGGAGTACACGAGCAGTACTTC
CASSLQGPGVHEQYF
>TRBJ2-2|.|.|TRBV4-3
TGCGCCAGCAGCCAAGATCACGGGGTCCAGTGGTTGTTTTTT
CASSQDHGVQWLFF
>TRBJ2-4|.|.|TRBV20-1
TGCAGTGCCCAGGGGTGGGGCATTCAGTACTTC
CSAQGWGIQYF
>TRBJ1-1|.|.|TRBV19
TGTGCCAGTACAGATTCGCGGGCGGAGAACACTGAAGCTTTCTTT
CASTDSRAENTEAFF
>TRBJ2-1|.|.|TRBV3-1/TRBV3-2
TGTGCCAGCAGCCAAGATTGGCGGCATGAGCAGTTCTTC
CASSQDWRHEQFF
>TRBJ1-2|TRBD1|.|TRBV12-3/TRBV12-4
TGTGCCAGCAGTCACGACAGGGACTATGGCTACACCTTC
CASSHDRDYGYTF
>TRBJ1-5|TRBD1|.|TRBV12-3/TRBV12-4
TGTGCCAGCACCTTGGACAGGGTACAGCCCCAGCATTTT
CASTLDRVQPQHF
>TRBJ1-3|.|.|TRBV4-3
TGCGCCAGCAGCCAAGAAGGCAGCGTTGGAAACACCATATATTTT
CASSQEGSVGNTIYF
>TRBJ2-5|.|few|TRBV21-1
TGTGCCAGCAGCAAAAGGAGGGTCCAAGAGACCCAGTACTTC
CASSKRRVQETQYF
>TRBJ2-7|.|.|TRBV28
TGTGCCAGCAGTTTAAGGGTCCCCTACGAGCAGTACTTC
CASSLRVPYEQYF
>TRBJ1-2|TRBD1|once|TRBV28
TGTGCCAGCAGTTTATCTGACAGGGCGCGCGTTCCTACCTTC
CASSLSDRARVPTF
>TRBJ2-2|.|.|TRBV2
TGTGCCAGCATCGACGGCCATACCGGGGAGCTGTTTTTT
CASIDGHTGELFF
>TRBJ1-5|.|.|TRBV5-1
TGCGCCAGCAGCCCCGATCGGGATAGCAATCAGCCCCAGCATTTT
CASSPDRDSNQPQHF
>TRBJ2-2|.|.|TRBV4-3
TGCGCCAGCAGCCAAGATATCGGGGGGCGCGCCGGGGAGCTGTTTTTT
CASSQDIGGRAGELFF
>TRBJ1-1|.|.|TRBV5-4
TGTGCCAGCAGCACCAAGGGGCTTCGTGAAGCTTTCTTT
CASSTKGLREAFF
>TRBJ1-4|TRBD1|.|TRBV4-2
TGTGCCAGCAGCCAAGGACAGGGGGACGAAAAACTGTTTTTT
CASSQGQGDEKLFF
>TRBJ2-5|TRBD1|.|TRBV15
TGTGCCACCAGCCCCCTGGCCGGGACAGAACAAGAGACCCAGTACTTC
CATSPLAGTEQETQYF
>TRBJ2-5|.|.|TRBV11-2
TGTGCCAGCAGCTTAAACCCCCAACGGGGTGAGACCCAGTACTTC
CASSLNPQRGETQYF
>TRBJ2-7|.|.|TRBV11-2
TGTGCCAGCAGCTTTCGAGGGGGAGGGTCCGAGCAGTACTTC
CASSFRGGGSEQYF
>TRBJ2-5|.|.|TRBV24-1
TGTGCCACCAGTGAACAGGTCACGGAGACCCAGTACTTC
CATSEQVTETQYF
>TRBJ1-1|.|.|TRBV5-1
TGCGCCAGCAGCTTTGACAGAAACACTGAAGCTTTCTTT
CASSFDRNTEAFF
>TRBJ1-1|.|few|TRBV28
TGTGCCAGCAGTTTAGGGGGCTTGGGCACTGAAGCTTTCTTT
CASSLGGLGTEAFF
>TRBJ1-6|.|once|TRBV5-1
TGCGCCAGCAGCTTGATCGTCCGGTCAGTCTTCAGCTCCTATAATTCACCCCTCCACTTT
CASSLIVRSVFSSYNSPLHF
>TRBJ1-2|.|.|TRBV12-3/TRBV12-4
TGTGCCAGCAGTTGGGGGAACTATGGCTACACCTTC
CASSWGNYGYTF
>TRBJ1-1|.|.|TRBV5-1
TGCGCCAGCAGCTCGGGCTCGGGACGGTCGAACACTGAAGCTTTCTTT
CASSSGSGRSNTEAFF
>TRBJ2-7|TRBD1|few|TRBV6-5
TGTGCCAGCCGCGAGACAGGGGGCTACGAGCAGTACTTC
CASRETGGYEQYF
>TRBJ1-3|.|.|TRBV11-3
TGTGCCAGCAGCGAAGAGACCTGGGGCGGAAACACCATATATTTT
CASSEETWGGNTIYF
>TRBJ2-2|.|.|TRBV4-1
TGCGCCAGCAGCCTGTACGCCGGGGAGCTGTTTTTT
CASSLYAGELFF
>TRBJ1-2|TRBD1|once|TRBV7-2
TGTGCCAGCAGCCAAGGACAGGGGCGAGGCTACACCTTC
CASSQGQGRGYTF
>TRBJ2-1|.|.|TRBV10-3
TGTGCCATCAGTGAGTCTCAACCTGAGCAGTTCTTC
CAISESQPEQFF
>TRBJ2-7|TRBD1|.|TRBV28
TGTGCCAGCAGTTTACCCTCGGGACAGGCCTACTACGAGCAGTACTTC
CASSLPSGQAYYEQYF
>TRBJ1-4|.|.|TRBV5-1
TGCGCCAGCAGCCCCTCGGGGGACGGGTCTAATGAAAAACTGTTTTTT
CASSPSGDGSNEKLFF
>TRBJ1-2|.|few|TRBV2
TGTGCCAGCAGAGCGTGGGGGAGGTATGGCTACACCTTC
CASRAWGRYGYTF
>TRBJ2-1|.|.|TRBV9
TGTGCCAGCAGCGTATCAACAGGCAATGAGCAGTTCTTC
CASSVSTGNEQFF